The clone carrying this TCR beta chain was seen only a few times. These data come from a study of early T cells in non-severe SARS-CoV-2 infection. As for the study in general: The study sequenced bulk RNA from unsorted whole blood, with chains unpaired.

TCRdb passed the 5' RACE reads through MiXCR, listing each CDR3 protein once. The sample holds about 46,000 distinct CDR3 sequences; about 5.3% are singletons and the top ten take under 5.5%. Germline loops: CDR1 MDHEN, CDR2 SYDVKM. CDR3 length: 12 amino acids. V lost 8 bases and J 6 bases, leaving 13 bases between the germline ends. The clonotype was recovered from an adult who was a healthcare worker with PCR-confirmed SARS-CoV-2 infection or an uninfected control (not recorded which). J is TRBJ1-2 and V is TRBV28; TRBD1 might be the D (5 bases). Sequences were derived from whole blood, sampled at baseline. Here the CDR3 reads CASGAGINGYTF. CDR3 nucleotides: TGTGCCAGCGGGGCCGGAATAAATGGCTACACCTTC.